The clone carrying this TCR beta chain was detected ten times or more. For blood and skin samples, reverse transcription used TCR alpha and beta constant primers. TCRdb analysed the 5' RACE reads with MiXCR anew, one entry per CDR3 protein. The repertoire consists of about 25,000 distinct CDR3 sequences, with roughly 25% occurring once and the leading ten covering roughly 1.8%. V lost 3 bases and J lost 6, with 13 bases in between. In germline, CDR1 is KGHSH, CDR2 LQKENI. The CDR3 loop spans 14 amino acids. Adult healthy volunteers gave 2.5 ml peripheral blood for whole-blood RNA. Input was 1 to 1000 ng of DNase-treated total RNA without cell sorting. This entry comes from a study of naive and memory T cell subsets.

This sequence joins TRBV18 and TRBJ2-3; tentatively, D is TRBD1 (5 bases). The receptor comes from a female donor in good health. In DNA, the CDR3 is TGTGCCAGCTCACCCGGACATGCAGGGGATACGCAGTATTTT. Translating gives CASSPGHAGDTQYF.